Listed below are T cell receptor beta chains from one sample, sequenced in a study of CD8+ T cells in alopecia areata. Sequenced by immunoSEQ multiplex PCR; TCRdb stores in-frame clones only, minus some. The sample includes 110,000 to 150,000 clones, approximately 56% of them seen just once. Sequenced material: CD8+ T cells sorted from blood. The receptors stem from a human donor in good health. Each CDR3 is given with its conserved first and last residue. D genes are given only for firm matches. Size is stated for part of the rows, as once, few or many counts, or as a class when the clone is expanded.

D	size	V	J	DNA	CDR3
.	.	TRBV19	TRBJ2-7	TGTGCCAGTAGTATAGCCCAGGGCTACGAGCAGTACTTC	CASSIAQGYEQYF
.	.	TRBV30	TRBJ2-7	TGTGCCTGGAGTCCTCCGACCGGAAATAACCGCTACGAGCAGTACTTC	CAWSPPTGNNRYEQYF
.	few	TRBV28	TRBJ1-2	TGTGCCAGCAGGACACAGGGTTTAGGGAATGGCTACACCTTC	CASRTQGLGNGYTF
TRBD2	.	TRBV5-1	TRBJ2-6	TGCGCCAGCAGCCCTGGGACTAGCGGGAGCGCTGGGGCCAACGTCCTGACTTTC	CASSPGTSGSAGANVLTF
.	.	TRBV29-1	TRBJ2-4	TGCAGCGTTGAGGGTAGGGGAAAACAGGGCCGGGCCAAAAACATTCAGTACTTC	CSVEGRGKQGRAKNIQYF
.	few	TRBV4-1	TRBJ2-5	TGCGCCAGCAGCCAAGACCGGGACTTAAAAGAGACCCAGTACTTC	CASSQDRDLKETQYF
.	.	TRBV11-2	TRBJ2-1	TGTGCCAGCAGACCTTTCTACAATGAGCAGTTCTTC	CASRPFYNEQFF
.	.	TRBV18	TRBJ2-3	TGTGCCAGCTCACCGTTGGAGTGGGGAACAGATACGCAGTATTTT	CASSPLEWGTDTQYF
TRBD1	.	TRBV27	TRBJ2-3	TGTGCCAGCAGTCCTACGGACAGGCCCGGTACGCAGTATTTT	CASSPTDRPGTQYF
.	.	TRBV14	TRBJ1-2	TGTGCCAGCAGCCGGGACTATGGCTACACCTTC	CASSRDYGYTF
.	.	TRBV6-5	TRBJ2-7	TGTGCCAGCAAGGGGAAGCGCTCCTACGAGCAGTACTTC	CASKGKRSYEQYF